This TCR beta chain is from a study of beta chain features in type 1 diabetes. General study findings and limits: Sequencing of cDNA might inflate the share of cells that strongly express TCR. TCRB CDR3s were moderately but significantly shorter in Type 1 diabetes patients in all four CD4+ subsets.

CDR1 is MNHEY, CDR2 SMNVEV, per germline (reference sequence). This CDR3 has 17 amino acids. V shed 6 bases and J shed 2 bases, with 22 bases lying between them. Expressed TCRB transcripts got sequenced, as all isolated RNA was reverse transcribed. Assay used: immunoSEQ multiplex PCR; TCRdb lists only in-frame clones, some missing. This sample has roughly 700,000 clones, with about an eighth found just once. This clone has a handful of counts. The target antigen is unknown. The sequencing sample was made of naive CD4+ T cells from blood. The receptor comes from a man between 18 and 29 years old with type 1 diabetes. The chain has TRBV27 and TRBJ2-5; D might be TRBD1 or TRBD2, each matching 5 bases. The CDR3 region has the DNA TGTGCCAGCAGCCCTGGCTGGGGCCGGGGCGCACAAGAGACCCAGTACTTC. It specifies CASSPGWGRGAQETQYF.